This T cell receptor (beta chain) emerged from a study of blood T cell repertoires in COVID-19. Study overall: In each case, the material was cDNA or gDNA derived from T cells, B-cell-depleted T cells, or PBMCs.

This clone was counted a few times. Per the original data handling: Nucleated cell number was recorded as an estimate derived from reference gene primer amplification. Here immunoSEQ multiplex PCR was the method, and the copy in TCRdb shows in-frame clones only, minus some. The V and J calls and the clone size are those of that table, but D and trimming were determined from the DNA. The data show 60,000 or so clones, around 66% seen once. The participants were between 18 and 89 years old and came from about two dozen US areas. Exposed participants encountered a COVID-19 case during the 2 weeks preceding study entry. J lost 4 bases, V lost 5 bases, and 4 bases had no gene match. This CDR3 spans 13 amino acids. Germline V gene sequence: CDR1 SGHVS, CDR2 FQNEAQ.

The sequenced sample was PBMCs or T cells enriched from blood (not recorded which). The rearrangement links TRBV7-8 to TRBJ1-1, with 7 bases matching TRBD1. This receptor was taken from a woman aged 60 to 75 who had been exposed to COVID-19. CDR3 bases: TGTGCCAGCAGCCACAGGGGCGGCACTGAAGCTTTCTTT. Translation gives CASSHRGGTEAFF.